This T cell receptor (beta chain) was sequenced for a study of T cell repertoires in cytomegalovirus infection. General study results and limits: Cumulated frequencies of public TCR beta families served to identify carriers of CMV plus the relevant HLA.

TCRdb called the reads again in MiXCR, with one record for every CDR3 protein. The sample lists a few hundred thousand distinct CDR3 sequences; 17% were seen once. This clonotype appeared many times. The target antigen is unknown. The CDR3 runs 11 residues. The ends were cut back, 1 base at V and 5 bases at J, with 6 bases in the middle. CDR1 is SQVTM and CDR2 is ANQGSEA in the germline V gene. The V call is TRBV29-1, the J call TRBJ2-7; D not certain. The source material was PBMCs. This sequence originates from a human donor in good health (CMV status not recorded). Some clones in this sample may be carry-over from other donors' samples. The CDR3 here is CSVEGENEQYF. The CDR3 nucleotides are TGCAGCGTTGAAGGAGAGAACGAGCAGTACTTC.